This T cell receptor (beta chain) was profiled in a study of blood T cell repertoires in COVID-19. Germline CDR1 SGHRS, CDR2 YFSETQ. The CDR3 is 13 residues long. V trimming: 5 bases; J trimming: 0 bases; junction bases outside the gene matches: 2. Generated by immunoSEQ multiplex PCR, the TCRdb table keeps only in-frame clones and is missing some. The sample comprises 200,000 to 300,000 clones, 70% to 90% of which are singletons, and roughly 2% rests with the top ten. The TCR sequence derives from a young man with active or convalescent COVID-19. J is TRBJ2-7 and V is TRBV5-1; 7 bases fit TRBD2. Sequenced sample: peripheral blood. The CDR3 loop is CASSGGSSYEQYF. The CDR3 DNA sequence: TGCGCCAGCAGTGGCGGGAGCTCCTACGAGCAGTACTTC.